This TCR beta chain was profiled in a study of blood T cell repertoires in COVID-19. Trimming took 1 base from V and 7 from J, leaving 13 bases between them. Germline V gene lookup returns CDR1 MDHEN and CDR2 SYDVKM. The CDR3 is 14 amino acids. As originally analysed: Reference gene primer amplification yielded estimated nucleated cell counts. Profiling relied on immunoSEQ multiplex PCR, and the TCRdb table lists in-frame clones only, not all of them. That table is the source of V, J and clone size, and D and trimming were worked out from the DNA. The top ten clones hold roughly 4% of a sample with some 270,000 clones, 80% to 90% of them seen once. In terms of age and location, participants ranged from roughly 18 to 90 years and lived in about two dozen US areas. Which cohort a participant joined came from the clinical history participants gave.

The receptor comes from a woman between 25 and 40 years old who had recovered from COVID-19. The rearrangement uses TRBV28 and TRBJ1-2; no clear D gene. Sequencing was performed on PBMCs or T cells enriched from blood (not recorded which). CDR3 amino acids: CASSLLAATGGYTF. The DNA of the CDR3 is TGTGCCAGCAGTTTATTAGCCGCCACGGGTGGCTACACCTTC.